This is a list of T cell receptor beta chains from one sample in a study of shared clonotypes between healthy human individuals. TCRdb's copy holds only in-frame clones and misses some; the assay was immunoSEQ multiplex PCR. In the table there are over 850,000 clones, 75% to 85% of which are singletons. Sequenced sample: memory CD4+ T cells from PBMCs. The receptors were gathered from a man aged 18 to 30 in good health. Some clones in this sample may be carry-over from other donors' samples. Both conserved end residues are part of each CDR3. The order of the fields is clone size, J gene, V gene, D gene, CDR3 protein, CDR3 DNA. The D gene is left open where the match is weak. A clone size is listed for some rows: how often the clone was seen (once, few, many), or a class if it is expanded.

>many|TRBJ2-1|TRBV7-3|TRBD2
CASSPRSGVVPEFF
TGTGCCAGCAGCCCCCGGAGCGGGGTCGTCCCCGAGTTCTTC
>NA|TRBJ1-2|TRBV5-1|TRBD1
CASSPQGVSGYTF
TGCGCCAGCAGCCCACAGGGGGTAAGCGGCTACACCTTC
>many|TRBJ2-5|TRBV2|NA
CASKYQETQYF
TGTGCCAGCAAGTACCAAGAGACCCAGTACTTC
>NA|TRBJ1-2|TRBV28|NA
CASLDANYGYTF
TGTGCCAGCTTGGACGCTAACTATGGCTACACCTTC
>NA|TRBJ2-7|TRBV7-6|TRBD2
CASSLGRAGGWKSYEQYF
TGTGCCAGCAGCTTAGGACGCGCGGGAGGGTGGAAATCCTACGAGCAGTACTTC
>NA|TRBJ1-4|TRBV7-7|NA
CASSLSGGSGEKLFF
TGTGCCAGCAGCCTAAGTGGGGGGTCAGGAGAAAAACTGTTTTTT
>NA|TRBJ2-5|TRBV4-1|TRBD2
CASSQREGGYPYF
TGCGCCAGCAGCCAGCGGGAGGGTGGGTATCCGTACTTC
>NA|TRBJ1-5|TRBV9|NA
CASSVGGNSNQPQHF
TGTGCCAGCAGCGTAGGAGGAAATAGCAATCAGCCCCAGCATTTT
>few|TRBJ1-3|TRBV25-1|NA
CASSSQGTIYF
TGTGCCAGCAGTTCCCAAGGTACCATATATTTT
>NA|TRBJ2-3|TRBV9|NA
CASSVGGTDTQYF
TGTGCCAGCAGCGTAGGCGGTACAGATACGCAGTATTTT
>NA|TRBJ2-7|TRBV4-3|TRBD2
CASSQDLAGGDEQYF
TGCGCCAGCAGCCAAGATCTAGCGGGAGGCGACGAGCAGTACTTC
>NA|TRBJ2-5|TRBV29-1|TRBD1
CSVEAPTGSETQYF
TGCAGCGTTGAAGCACCGACAGGGTCTGAGACCCAGTACTTC
>NA|TRBJ2-5|TRBV15|NA
CATSAHQETQYF
TGTGCCACCAGCGCCCACCAAGAGACCCAGTACTTC
>few|TRBJ2-1|TRBV29-1|NA
CSVGPGIQFF
TGCAGCGTTGGGCCCGGGATACAGTTCTTC
>few|TRBJ2-6|TRBV30|TRBD1
CAWKPIQGTGANVLTF
TGTGCCTGGAAACCGATACAGGGGACTGGGGCCAACGTCCTGACTTTC
>NA|TRBJ1-2|TRBV6-1|NA
CASSEGGYGYTF
TGTGCCAGCAGTGAAGGGGGGTATGGCTACACCTTC
>NA|TRBJ1-1|TRBV5-1|NA
CASSLYGGNTEAFF
TGCGCCAGCAGCTTGTACGGGGGGAACACTGAAGCTTTCTTT
>NA|TRBJ1-1|TRBV7-2|NA
CASSWADEAFF
TGTGCCAGCAGCTGGGCAGATGAAGCTTTCTTT
>NA|TRBJ1-1|TRBV27|NA
CASRPEQGRPEAFF
TGTGCCAGCAGACCCGAACAGGGAAGGCCTGAAGCTTTCTTT
>NA|TRBJ1-2|TRBV7-9|NA
CASSLVGGAPYGYTF
TGTGCCAGCAGCTTAGTGGGCGGGGCCCCCTATGGCTACACCTTC
>once|TRBJ2-1|TRBV7-2|NA
CAGLDYEQFF
TGTGCGGGTTTAGACTATGAGCAGTTCTTC
>NA|TRBJ2-2|TRBV11-2|NA
CASTPLGAGELFF
TGTGCCAGCACCCCCTTAGGGGCCGGGGAGCTGTTTTTT
>few|TRBJ2-1|TRBV28|NA
CASSTITKGMAEQFF
TGTGCCAGCAGTACCATCACGAAAGGGATGGCTGAGCAGTTCTTC
>NA|TRBJ1-5|TRBV28|NA
CASSLIGGIRSNQPQHF
TGTGCCAGCAGTTTAATCGGGGGGATTAGAAGCAATCAGCCCCAGCATTTT
>once|TRBJ1-1|TRBV27|NA
CASSFLGGRGTEAFF
TGTGCCAGCAGTTTCCTGGGGGGGAGAGGGACTGAAGCTTTCTTT
>once|TRBJ1-5|TRBV18|TRBD1
CASSQASGTGFFGNQPQHF
TGTGCCAGCTCACAAGCGTCCGGGACAGGGTTTTTCGGCAATCAGCCCCAGCATTTT
>NA|TRBJ2-5|TRBV11-2|NA
CASSLVGGQETQYF
TGTGCCAGCAGCTTAGTCGGTGGTCAAGAGACCCAGTACTTC
>NA|TRBJ2-5|TRBV7-3|TRBD2
CASSLTRGGTQYF
TGTGCCAGCAGCTTAACTCGGGGGGGCACCCAGTACTTC
>NA|TRBJ2-1|TRBV6-6|NA
CASSYSLAQEQFF
TGTGCCAGCAGTTACTCACTAGCCCAAGAGCAGTTCTTC
>NA|TRBJ2-3|TRBV19|NA
CASSSSGTDTQYF
TGTGCCAGTAGTAGTTCAGGGACAGATACGCAGTATTTT
>once|TRBJ2-3|TRBV7-2|TRBD2
CASSTVAGAQADTQYF
TGTGCCAGCAGCACCGTAGCGGGGGCCCAAGCGGATACGCAGTATTTT
>NA|TRBJ2-7|TRBV29-1|TRBD2
CSVFGLAGEYEQYF
TGCAGCGTATTCGGACTAGCGGGAGAATACGAGCAGTACTTC
>few|TRBJ1-1|TRBV20-1|NA
CSASRGPGAFF
TGCAGTGCTAGCAGGGGACCCGGGGCTTTCTTT
>once|TRBJ1-3|TRBV9|NA
CASSAGVSGNTIYF
TGTGCCAGCAGCGCAGGGGTCTCTGGAAACACCATATATTTT
>many|TRBJ2-3|TRBV4-3|TRBD2
CASSQGGGEDTQYF
TGCGCCAGCAGCCAAGGGGGAGGGGAGGATACGCAGTATTTT
>NA|TRBJ2-5|TRBV10-3|TRBD1
CAIRGTGQETQYF
TGTGCCATCAGAGGGACAGGGCAAGAGACCCAGTACTTC
>NA|TRBJ2-2|TRBV2|NA
CARRGGTGELFF
TGTGCCAGGAGGGGAGGAACCGGGGAGCTGTTTTTT
>NA|TRBJ1-2|TRBV6-6|NA
CASRRDLNYGYTF
TGTGCCAGCAGGCGGGACCTTAACTATGGCTACACCTTC
>NA|TRBJ1-2|TRBV28|TRBD1
CAITDRGLYGYTF
TGTGCCATTACGGACAGGGGGCTATATGGCTACACCTTC
>NA|TRBJ2-3|TRBV6-5|NA
CASSRNLGDGDTQYF
TGTGCCAGCAGCCGAAACCTAGGGGATGGGGATACGCAGTATTTT
>NA|TRBJ2-2|TRBV9|TRBD2
CASTGRGVNTGELFF
TGTGCCAGCACTGGACGGGGGGTTAACACCGGGGAGCTGTTTTTT
>NA|TRBJ2-2|TRBV5-4|TRBD2
CASSRTSGNTGELFF
TGTGCCAGCAGCCGGACTAGCGGGAACACCGGGGAGCTGTTTTTT